What follows describes a single T cell receptor beta chain. With V trimmed by 10 bases and J by 3 bases, 15 bases remained unmatched. The CDR3 length is 16 residues. Per germline, CDR1 SGHAT and CDR2 FQNNGV. The data belong to a study of blood T cell repertoires in COVID-19. In the original workflow: Reference gene primer amplification yielded estimated nucleated cell counts. Method: immunoSEQ multiplex PCR; TCRdb's copy keeps in-frame clones and lacks some. The V and J calls and clone size were taken over from that table, and D and trimming were inferred from the DNA. This table has about 210,000 clones, around 89% appearing once.

The chain combines TRBV11-2 with TRBJ2-3; TRBD2 aligns across 8 bases. This receptor was obtained from a middle-aged woman with acute or convalescent COVID-19. Sequencing used peripheral blood. CDR3 bases: TGTGCCACCTCGCCGGGGCATAGCGGGGCGACAGATACGCAGTATTTT. Translation gives CATSPGHSGATDTQYF.